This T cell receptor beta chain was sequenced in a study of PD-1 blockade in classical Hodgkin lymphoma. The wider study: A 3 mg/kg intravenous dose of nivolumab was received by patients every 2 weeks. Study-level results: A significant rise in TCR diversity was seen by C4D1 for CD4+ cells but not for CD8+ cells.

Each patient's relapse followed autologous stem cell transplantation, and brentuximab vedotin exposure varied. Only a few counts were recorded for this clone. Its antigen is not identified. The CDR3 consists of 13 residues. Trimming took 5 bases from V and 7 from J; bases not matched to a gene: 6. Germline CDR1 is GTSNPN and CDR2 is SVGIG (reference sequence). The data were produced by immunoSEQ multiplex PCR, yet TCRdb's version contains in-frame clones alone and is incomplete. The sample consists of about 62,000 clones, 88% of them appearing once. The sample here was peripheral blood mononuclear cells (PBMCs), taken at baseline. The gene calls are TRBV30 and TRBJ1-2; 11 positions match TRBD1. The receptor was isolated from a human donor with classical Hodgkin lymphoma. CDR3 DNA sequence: TGTGCCTGGGCTCCGGGACAGGGGGTTGGCTACACCTTC. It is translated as CAWAPGQGVGYTF.